Shown below are 21 T cell receptor beta chains from a single sample sequenced in a study of CD8+CD57+ T cells in acquired aplastic anemia. TCR beta VDJ and CDR3 profiling used genomic DNA as template. TCRdb fed the reads into MiXCR, producing one record per CDR3 protein. The repertoire holds 90,000 to 150,000 distinct CDR3 sequences, 45% to 60% seen once, with 25% to 35% in the top ten. Sequencing involved patients with CD8+CD57+ cell expansion previously shown by flow cytometry. The source material was sorted CD4+, CD8+, or CD8+CD57+ T cells (not recorded which) from PBMCs. These receptor sequences come from a human donor with aplastic anemia.

The rearrangement uses TRBV27 and TRBJ2-7, with D uncertain. Germline CDR1 MNHEY, CDR2 SMNVEV (reference sequence). This CDR3 has 12 amino acids. V was pared by 8 bases and J by 0 bases, with 8 bases between. CDR3 nucleotides: TGTGCCAGCTTCTCGGCCTCCTACGAGCAGTACTTC. Its protein is CASFSASYEQYF.

V gene TRBV10-2 combines with J gene TRBJ1-5, with D perhaps matching TRBD1 (6 bases). Germline V gene sequence: CDR1 WSHSY, CDR2 SAAADI. CDR3 length: 16 amino acids. Trimming stripped 0 bases from V and 2 bases from J, with 11 bases between. The CDR3 DNA sequence: TGCGCCAGCAGTGAGTCAGTGGGACATCGCAATCAGCCCCAGCATTTT. Translating gives CASSESVGHRNQPQHF.

The sample holds one count of this clonotype. The CDR3 nucleotides are TGCAGTGCTAGACAGGGCAATGAGCAGTTCTTC. Residues: CSARQGNEQFF. V usage is TRBV20-1 and J usage is TRBJ2-1, with a weak D call TRBD1 (5 bases). Germline V lookup: CDR1 DFQATT, CDR2 SNEGSKA (reference sequence). V shed 2 bases and J shed 6 bases, with 5 bases lying between them. The length of the CDR3 is 11 residues.

This clonotype was recorded once. V usage is TRBV7-9 and J usage is TRBJ1-2, with D perhaps TRBD1 (5 bases). This CDR3 has 12 amino acids. Between the trimmed V and J ends, which lost 1 base and 8 bases, there was a span of 8 bases. Germline lookup yields CDR1 SEHNR and CDR2 FQNEAQ (reference sequence). In DNA form, the CDR3 reads TGTGCCAGCAGCTTAGGAGGGGTCGGCTACACCTTC. Its translation is CASSLGGVGYTF.

This clonotype was seen only a few times. The chain joins TRBV19 to TRBJ2-2; 7 bases are a match to TRBD2. Germline CDR1 and CDR2: LNHDA and SQIVND (reference sequence). Trimming cost V 3 bases and J 8 bases; bases outside gene matches: 6. CDR3 length equals 14 residues. In nucleotides, the CDR3 is TGTGCCAGTAGTATTGACGGGAGGACAGGGGAGCTGTTTTTT. Translation gives CASSIDGRTGELFF.

The sample holds a few counts of this clonotype. V is TRBV15 and J is TRBJ1-2, with D possibly matching TRBD1 (5 bases). The V gene lost 0 bases and the J gene lost 8 bases, with 16 bases spanning the gap. This CDR3 has 15 residues. In germline, CDR1 is LNHNV, CDR2 YYDKDF (reference sequence). CDR3 amino acids: CATSREGSREAGYTF. CDR3 nucleotides: TGTGCCACCAGCAGAGAGGGAAGCAGGGAGGCCGGCTACACCTTC.

This clonotype came up a few times. The rearrangement joins TRBV15 to TRBJ1-5, with D tentatively TRBD1 (5 bases). V dropped 0 bases and J dropped 7 bases, with 10 bases sitting between them. Germline CDR1 reads LNHNV; CDR2 reads YYDKDF (reference sequence). This CDR3 comprises 14 residues. The CDR3 reads CATSRDKGIQPQHF. CDR3 nucleotides: TGTGCCACCAGCAGAGATAAGGGGATCCAGCCCCAGCATTTT.

The chain joins TRBV19 to TRBJ2-1; unclear D gene. The CDR3 covers 13 residues. Per the germline V gene, CDR1 is LNHDA and CDR2 is SQIVND (reference sequence). Trimming removed 3 bases at V and 9 bases at J, with 12 bases between. The CDR3 here is CASSISPGGEQFF. The CDR3 DNA sequence: TGTGCCAGTAGTATTTCACCGGGCGGTGAGCAGTTCTTC.

This clonotype was picked up many times. The rearrangement links TRBV7-6 to TRBJ2-1; no firm D call. The CDR3 is made up of 13 amino acids. V gave up 0 bases and J gave up 10 bases, with 10 bases separating them. CDR1 and CDR2 (germline): SGHVS, FNYEAQ. The CDR3 DNA reads TGTGCCAGCAGCTTAGCTGATGCGAGAGAGCAGTTCTTC. This codes for CASSLADAREQFF.

This sequence joins TRBV7-8 and TRBJ2-3; 11 nucleotides match TRBD2. The V gene end was trimmed by 4 bases and the J gene end by 11 bases; junction bases not matched to a gene: 2. This CDR3 has 12 amino acids. In germline, CDR1 is SGHVS, CDR2 FQNEAQ. CDR3 residues: CASSSGLAEQYF. CDR3 in DNA: TGTGCCAGCAGCTCGGGACTAGCGGAGCAGTATTTT.

V gene TRBV11-2 combines with J gene TRBJ2-3, with 8 bases matching TRBD1. Trimming took 3 bases from V and 2 from J; bases not matched to a gene: 1. Germline V gene sequence: CDR1 SGHAT, CDR2 FQNNGV. This CDR3 contains 14 residues. The DNA for the CDR3 is TGTGCCAGCAGCTTGACAGGGGCCACAGATACGCAGTATTTT. Translated, it gives CASSLTGATDTQYF. Using reference TRBV11-2 and TRBJ2-3 for the parts outside the CDR3, the full variable domain is EAGVAQSPRYKIIEKRQSVAFWCNPISGHATLYWYQQILGQGPKLLIQFQNNGVVDDSQLPKDRFSAERLKGVDSTLKIQPAKLEDSAVYLCASSLTGATDTQYFGPGTRLTVL.

The rearrangement links TRBV24-1 to TRBJ2-3; D possibly matches TRBD1 or TRBD2 (5 bases each). CDR1 KGHDR and CDR2 SFDVKD come from the germline V gene. V was pared by 2 bases and J by 1 base, with 6 bases between. This CDR3 has 14 residues. The CDR3 region has the DNA TGTGCCACCAGTGATTGGGGACGCACAGATACGCAGTATTTT. This codes for CATSDWGRTDTQYF.

The chain uses TRBV19 and TRBJ2-5, with D perhaps TRBD1 (5 bases). CDR3 length: 14 residues. Germline CDR1 is LNHDA and CDR2 is SQIVND (reference sequence). V dropped 5 bases and J dropped 3 bases, with 13 bases sitting between them. The CDR3 here is CASSGTGREETQYF. CDR3 DNA: TGTGCCAGTAGTGGTACGGGCAGGGAAGAGACCCAGTACTTC. Full variable domain (outside the CDR3, taken from reference TRBV19 and TRBJ2-5): DGGITQSPKYLFRKEGQNVTLSCEQNLNHDAMYWYRQDPGQGLRLIYYSQIVNDFQKGDIAEGYSVSREKKESFPLTVTSAQKNPTAFYLCASSGTGREETQYFGPGTRLLVL.

The rearrangement joins TRBV2 to TRBJ1-3, with a weak D call TRBD1 (5 bases). The germline gives CDR1 SNHLY, CDR2 FYNNEI. The CDR3 sequence is 14 residues long. V lost 8 bases to trimming and J lost 3 bases, with 14 bases between them. The CDR3 DNA reads as TGTGCCAGCGCTGTTACAGGAGGTGGAAACACCATATATTTT. Protein: CASAVTGGGNTIYF.

This chain uses TRBV6-1 with TRBJ1-1; D is uncertain. The V and J ends lost 1 base and 3 bases respectively, with 9 bases between them. The CDR3 is 14 residues long. Germline values: CDR1 MNHNS, CDR2 SASEGT. Here the CDR3 reads CASSEGPPYTEAFF. The CDR3 nucleotides read TGTGCCAGCAGTGAAGGTCCCCCATACACTGAAGCTTTCTTT.

The rearrangement links TRBV13 to TRBJ1-1; 7 bases line up with TRBD1. This CDR3 spans 13 amino acids. Germline loops: CDR1 PRHDT, CDR2 FYEKMQ (reference sequence). The trim removed 5 bases at V and 12 bases at J, leaving 12 bases unmatched. The CDR3 here is CASSQGYRQGTFF. The CDR3 region has the DNA TGTGCCAGCAGCCAAGGGTACCGACAGGGTACTTTCTTT.

The chain couples TRBV20-1 to TRBJ1-6; 7 bases match TRBD1. With V trimmed by 0 bases and J by 0 bases, 2 bases remained unmatched. In germline, CDR1 is DFQATT, CDR2 SNEGSKA (reference sequence). The CDR3 sequence is 16 residues long. The CDR3 region is CSARETGSSYNSPLHF. The CDR3 coding sequence is TGCAGTGCTAGAGAGACAGGGAGCTCCTATAATTCACCCCTCCACTTT.

The chain carries TRBV7-2 and TRBJ1-2, with D hard to call. The germline gives CDR1 SGHTA, CDR2 FQGNSA. CDR3 length equals 13 residues. Trimming shortened V by 3 bases and J by 0 bases, and 5 bases separated the two germline ends. The CDR3 region is CASSFDPNYGYTF. CDR3 bases: TGTGCCAGCAGCTTCGACCCTAACTATGGCTACACCTTC. Looking up the rest from reference TRBV7-2 and TRBJ1-2 gives the full variable domain: GAGVSQSPSNKVTEKGKDVELRCDPISGHTALYWYRQSLGQGLEFLIYFQGNSAPDKSGLPSDRFSAERTGGSVSTLTIQRTQQEDSAVYLCASSFDPNYGYTFGSGTRLTVV.

This chain connects TRBV25-1 to TRBJ2-7; no firm D call. There are 12 residues in the CDR3. Germline CDR1 MGHDK, CDR2 SYGVNS. The germline V and J ends were trimmed by 3 bases and 3 bases, with 6 bases remaining between them. The CDR3 here is CASSDAFYEQYF. In nucleotides, the CDR3 is TGTGCCAGCAGTGATGCTTTCTACGAGCAGTACTTC.

This sequence joins TRBV11-1 and TRBJ2-1; 12 bases match TRBD2. The CDR3 spans 16 residues. Germline V lookup: CDR1 SGHAT, CDR2 FQDESV (reference sequence). Losses at the gene ends were 5 bases for V and 4 bases for J; bases not matched to a gene: 6. The CDR3 DNA reads as TGTGCCAGCAGCCCCGCACTAGCGGGGGGTTACAATGAGCAGTTCTTC. Its protein is CASSPALAGGYNEQFF.

This clonotype was found many times. This sequence joins TRBV19 and TRBJ1-1; D is possibly TRBD1 (6 bases). The germline V gene has CDR1 LNHDA and CDR2 SQIVND (reference sequence). The V end lost 3 bases, the J end lost 1 base, and 9 bases lay between the germline ends. The CDR3 is 14 amino acids. CDR3 coding DNA: TGTGCCAGTAGTATTGGGGGCCCGAACACTGAAGCTTTCTTT. Translation gives CASSIGGPNTEAFF.